Below, 25 T cell receptor beta chains from the same sample are listed, as sequenced in a study of response to subunit inactivated influenza vaccine. Each CDR3 protein gets one entry after TCRdb re-called the RT-PCR reads with MiXCR. The table records about 610,000 distinct CDR3 sequences, around 15% of them present only once. The sequenced sample was PBMCs from blood, obtained less than 13 days after vaccination. All receptors derive from a man aged 45 to 65 who received an inactivated influenza vaccine.

The rearrangement links TRBV9 to TRBJ2-2; 8 nucleotides line up with TRBD2. Germline V gene data show CDR1 as SGDLS and CDR2 as YYNGEE. Unmatched junction bases numbered 4, after V lost 0 bases and J lost 3 bases. This CDR3 region has 16 residues. CDR3 bases: TGTGCCAGCAGCGTAGGTAGCGGGGAGTACACCGGGGAGCTGTTTTTT. It codes for CASSVGSGEYTGELFF.

The V and J genes are TRBV4-2 and TRBJ1-3, with D unresolved. The germline gives CDR1 LGHNA, CDR2 YNFKEQ. V lost 0 bases, J lost 4 bases, and 10 bases lay in between. The CDR3 consists of 15 residues. CDR3 protein: CASSQDWGTGNTIYF. For the CDR3, the DNA is TGTGCCAGCAGCCAAGATTGGGGAACAGGAAACACCATATATTTT.

This clonotype was seen once. CDR3 bases: TGTGCCAGCAGTTATGACGGAAGCTATGGCTACACCTTC. Protein sequence: CASSYDGSYGYTF. This chain connects TRBV6-2 or TRBV6-3 to TRBJ1-2; D gene unclear. Trimming took 3 bases from V and 4 from J, leaving 9 bases between them. The CDR3 has 13 amino acids. CDR1 is MNHEY and CDR2 is SVGEGT in the germline V gene.

The chain combines TRBV5-1 with TRBJ2-2; D unclear. V was shortened by 0 bases and J by 1 base, with 7 bases between the two germline ends. CDR3 length equals 15 residues. CDR1 is SGHRS and CDR2 is YFSETQ in the germline V gene. For the CDR3, the DNA is TGCGCCAGCAGCTTGGACGACGGGAACACCGGGGAGCTGTTTTTT. Translating gives CASSLDDGNTGELFF.

This clonotype was observed a few times. The chain recombines TRBV4-1 with TRBJ2-5, with D unresolved. V gave up 2 bases and J gave up 2 bases, with 9 bases separating them. Germline assignment: CDR1 MGHRA and CDR2 YSYEKL. CDR3 length: 14 amino acids. The CDR3 reads CASSQTIPQETQYF. CDR3 in DNA: TGCGCCAGCAGCCAAACGATTCCTCAAGAGACCCAGTACTTC.

The genes are TRBV7-9 and TRBJ2-1; TRBD2 matches at 7 bases. The CDR3 length is 16 residues. Germline V lookup: CDR1 SEHNR, CDR2 FQNEAQ (reference sequence). J lost 5 bases, V lost 1 base, and 8 bases had no gene match. CDR3 loop: CASSLGPGGTNNEQFF. CDR3 nucleotide sequence: TGTGCCAGCAGCTTAGGTCCGGGAGGAACTAACAATGAGCAGTTCTTC.

This clonotype showed up just a few times. This chain connects TRBV6-5 to TRBJ1-6; tentative D call: TRBD1 (5 bases). Trimming removed 5 bases at V and 7 bases at J, with 18 bases between. Per the germline V gene, CDR1 is MNHEY and CDR2 is SVGAGI. The CDR3 sequence is 16 residues long. CDR3 loop: CASSTVGRRGNSPLHF. The DNA of the CDR3 is TGTGCCAGCAGTACTGTAGGAAGGCGGGGCAATTCACCCCTCCACTTT.

This sequence joins TRBV6-6 and TRBJ2-5; D gene uncertain. Trimming cost V 6 bases and J 5 bases, with 7 bases left between them. The CDR3 runs 11 residues. Germline CDR1 and CDR2: MNHNY and SVGAGI (reference sequence). In DNA, the CDR3 is TGTGCCAGCAGACGTAGGGAGACCCAGTACTTC. Protein product: CASRRRETQYF.

The CDR3, as DNA: TGTGCCAGCAGTGTTACAGTTTATGGCTACACCTTC. Translated, it gives CASSVTVYGYTF. The V gene is TRBV2, the J gene TRBJ1-2; D is ambiguous. In germline, CDR1 is SNHLY, CDR2 FYNNEI. Deletions cut 4 bases from V and 5 bases from J, with 8 bases between. The CDR3 is 12 residues long. The full variable domain, rest sourced from reference TRBV2 and TRBJ1-2, is EPEVTQTPSHQVTQMGQEVILRCVPISNHLYFYWYRQILGQKVEFLVSFYNNEISEKSEIFDDQFSVERPDGSNFTLKIRSTKLEDSAMYFCASSVTVYGYTFGSGTRLTVV.

The CDR3 reads CASSYLLKRGGTDTQYF. Here the CDR3 DNA reads TGTGCCAGCAGTTACCTACTTAAGCGGGGGGGCACAGATACGCAGTATTTT. V and J are TRBV6-5 and TRBJ2-3, with 9 bases identical to TRBD2. Germline-derived CDR1 and CDR2 are MNHEY and SVGAGI. The CDR3 loop spans 17 amino acids. V lost 2 bases, J lost 1 base, and 7 bases stayed unmatched.

The chain uses TRBV21-1 and TRBJ2-2; the table gives TRBD1 as D, unverified against the DNA. TRBV21-1 is marked as a pseudogene. The CDR3 consists of 13 residues. For the CDR3, the DNA is TGTGCCAGCAGCACGAGGGGGCCCGGGGAGCTGTTTTTT. Translating gives CASSTRGPGELFF.

This clonotype was found a few times. The chain recombines TRBV20-1 with TRBJ2-7; D is perhaps TRBD1 (6 bases). V gave up 3 bases and J gave up 3 bases, with 9 bases separating them. The CDR3 runs 12 residues. In germline, CDR1 is DFQATT, CDR2 SNEGSKA (reference sequence). In nucleotides, the CDR3 is TGCAGTGCTAGGACGACAGGCTACGAGCAGTACTTC. This sequence encodes CSARTTGYEQYF.

This clonotype came up a few times. The V call is TRBV29-1, the J call TRBJ2-5; TRBD2 agrees at 9 bases. CDR3 length: 14 amino acids. V shed 4 bases, J shed 0 bases, and the junction held 3 bases outside the gene matches. Germline V gives CDR1 SQVTM, CDR2 ANQGSEA. CDR3 nucleotides: TGCAGCGTTGGTTCTAGCGGGGACCAAGAGACCCAGTACTTC. It yields the protein CSVGSSGDQETQYF.

A few counts support this clonotype. CDR3 sequence (DNA): TGTGCCAGCGGGGAGGCGCCCCAGCATTTT. Its protein is CASGEAPQHF. The rearrangement links TRBV6-1 to TRBJ1-5; D call uncertain. Germline V gene data show CDR1 as MNHNS and CDR2 as SASEGT. This CDR3 has 10 residues. V was pared by 8 bases and J by 9 bases, with 8 bases between.

The J gene is TRBJ2-4, the V gene TRBV7-2; the D is unclear. The germline V gene encodes CDR1 SGHTA and CDR2 FQGNSA. CDR3 length: 12 amino acids. Between the trimmed V and J ends, which lost 8 bases and 8 bases, there was a span of 13 bases. DNA of the CDR3: TGTGCCAGCTCCGCTGCGAGAGACATTCAGTACTTC. Its translation: CASSAARDIQYF.

This clonotype was seen repeatedly, ten times or more. V gene TRBV3-1 combines with J gene TRBJ2-5; 8 nucleotides line up with TRBD1. J was trimmed by 5 bases and V by 4 bases; bases with no gene match: 9. Germline CDR1 LGHDT, CDR2 YNNKEL (reference sequence). CDR3 length: 15 amino acids. The CDR3 loop reads CASSLILDRVETQYF. Written as DNA, the CDR3 is TGTGCCAGCAGCCTAATCCTGGACAGGGTCGAGACCCAGTACTTC.

The chain employs TRBV2 and TRBJ2-3; 7 nucleotides align to TRBD2. V was clipped by 2 bases and J by 4 bases; unmatched bases: 6. Germline CDR1 reads SNHLY; CDR2 reads FYNNEI. The CDR3 consists of 15 residues. The CDR3 spells CASSELLARADTQYF. Written as DNA, the CDR3 is TGTGCCAGCAGTGAATTACTAGCGCGCGCAGATACGCAGTATTTT.

At least ten counts were recorded for this clonotype. The chain is built from TRBV12-3 or TRBV12-4 and TRBJ2-3; TRBD1 matches at 8 bases. With 2 bases clipped from V and 0 bases from J, the junction kept 7 bases outside the gene matches. The CDR3 is 17 amino acids. The CDR3 sequence: CASSLLTGGFSTDTQYF. In DNA form, the CDR3 reads TGTGCCAGCAGTTTACTAACAGGGGGATTTAGCACAGATACGCAGTATTTT.

This clonotype was seen more than once but under ten times. V usage is TRBV15 and J usage is TRBJ2-7, with D unclear. Trimming cost V 1 base and J 3 bases, with 10 bases left between them. Germline-derived CDR1 and CDR2 are LNHNV and YYDKDF (reference sequence). The CDR3 covers 14 residues. The CDR3 region is CATSRAHRGYEQYF. The CDR3 DNA reads TGTGCCACCAGCAGAGCGCACAGAGGCTACGAGCAGTACTTC. Based on the CDR3 plus reference TRBV15 and TRBJ2-7, the full variable domain is DAMVIQNPRYQVTQFGKPVTLSCSQTLNHNVMYWYQQKSSQAPKLLFHYYDKDFNNEADTPDNFQSRRPNTSFCFLDIRSPGLGDTAMYLCATSRAHRGYEQYFGPGTRLTVT.

This clonotype was picked up a small number of times. The rearrangement uses TRBV20-1 and TRBJ2-5; 14 nucleotides line up with TRBD2. The CDR3 runs 19 residues. With V trimmed by 0 bases and J by 3 bases, 12 bases remained unmatched. Looked up from germline, CDR1 is DFQATT and CDR2 is SNEGSKA (reference sequence). The CDR3 reads CSARDWGTSGGRMKETQYF. The DNA of the CDR3 is TGCAGTGCTAGAGATTGGGGGACTAGCGGGGGCCGGATGAAAGAGACCCAGTACTTC.

The gene calls are TRBV5-1 and TRBJ2-1; D is possibly TRBD1 or TRBD2 (5 bases each). CDR3 length: 15 amino acids. CDR1 SGHRS and CDR2 YFSETQ come from the germline V gene. V shed 4 bases and J shed 4 bases, with 15 bases lying between them. The CDR3 sequence: CASSEIGGVYNEQFF. The CDR3 nucleotides are TGCGCCAGCAGCGAGATTGGGGGAGTTTACAATGAGCAGTTCTTC.

The rearrangement joins TRBV5-1 to TRBJ2-5; D perhaps matches TRBD1 (6 bases). Between the trimmed V and J ends, which lost 1 base and 5 bases, there was a span of 18 bases. The CDR3 has 16 residues. Germline CDR1 reads SGHRS; CDR2 reads YFSETQ. This CDR3 reads CASSLFMGAPGETQYF. The CDR3 DNA reads as TGCGCCAGCAGCTTGTTCATGGGGGCTCCGGGTGAGACCCAGTACTTC.

The table lists this clonotype with a few counts. The gene calls are TRBV7-8 and TRBJ1-2, with D uncertain. CDR3 length: 13 amino acids. Germline loops: CDR1 SGHVS, CDR2 FQNEAQ. V shed 10 bases and J shed 4 bases, with 16 bases lying between them. This CDR3 is CATSPLKGYGYTF. The CDR3 nucleotides are TGTGCCACCTCCCCCCTCAAGGGCTATGGCTACACCTTC.

This clonotype occurred many times. V is TRBV7-8 and J is TRBJ1-1; tentatively, D is TRBD1 (5 bases). The CDR3 totals 13 residues. Germline assignment: CDR1 SGHVS and CDR2 FQNEAQ. The V and J ends lost 3 bases and 7 bases respectively, with 12 bases between them. The CDR3 DNA sequence: TGTGCCAGCAGCTTCTCTGGGGGAGGTGAAGCTTTCTTT. Translation: CASSFSGGGEAFF.

The CDR3 sequence is CASSFGDRLSGTGELFF. CDR3 bases: TGTGCCAGCAGTTTTGGGGACAGGTTGTCGGGCACCGGGGAGCTGTTTTTT. This chain links TRBV12-3 or TRBV12-4 with TRBJ2-2; 8 bases are shared with TRBD1. V lost 3 bases, J lost 4 bases, and 10 bases stayed unmatched. The CDR3 is 17 residues long.